The present T cell receptor (beta chain) was sequenced within a study of shared clonotypes between healthy human individuals. Only in-frame clones appear in the TCRdb table, and some are missing; sequencing was by immunoSEQ multiplex PCR. The repertoire consists of approximately 2,000,000 clones, with 85% to 95% occurring once and the leading ten covering more than 0.35%. Study-wide results and caveats: Clonotype sharing among donors was expected to depend on sequencing depth.

As for this clone: Its antigen remains unidentified.

Germline V CDR1 and CDR2: SGHDT, YYEEEE. The CDR3 spans 14 residues. The ends lost 3 bases at V and 7 bases at J; junction bases unmatched: 5. The TCR comes from a young man in good health. Some clones in this sample may be carry-over from other donors' samples. The chain carries TRBV5-6 and TRBJ1-5; 9 bases fit TRBD1. The sample taken for sequencing was naive CD4+ T cells from PBMCs. Subset reported: CD45RA+ positively selected. As DNA, the CDR3 is TGTGCCAGCAGCTCAACAGGGGGCGACCAGCCCCAGCATTTT. Translated: CASSSTGGDQPQHF.